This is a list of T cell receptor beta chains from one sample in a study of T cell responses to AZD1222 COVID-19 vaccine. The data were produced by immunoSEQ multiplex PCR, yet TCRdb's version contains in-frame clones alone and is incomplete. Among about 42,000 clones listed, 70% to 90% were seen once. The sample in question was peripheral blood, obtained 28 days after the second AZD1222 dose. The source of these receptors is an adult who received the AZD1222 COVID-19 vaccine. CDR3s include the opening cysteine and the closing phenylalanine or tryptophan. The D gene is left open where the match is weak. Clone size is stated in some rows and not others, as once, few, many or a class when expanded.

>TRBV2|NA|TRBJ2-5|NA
TGTGCCAGCAGTGAAGGGTTGGGAGAGTTCGAGACCCAGTACTTC
CASSEGLGEFETQYF
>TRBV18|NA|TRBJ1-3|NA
TGTGCCAGCTCACCCGAGGGACGTAGAATCAGCTCTGGAAACACCATATATTTT
CASSPEGRRISSGNTIYF
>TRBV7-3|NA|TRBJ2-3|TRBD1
TGTGCCAGCAGCCCGGGACAGGGTCCAACAGATACGCAGTATTTT
CASSPGQGPTDTQYF
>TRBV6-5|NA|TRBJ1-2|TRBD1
TGTGCCAGCAGTTACTCGCAGACGGGACAGGGCTACACCTTC
CASSYSQTGQGYTF
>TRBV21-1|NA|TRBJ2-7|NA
TGTGCCAGCAGCAAAGTAAGGACAGGGATTTACGAGCAGTACTTC
CASSKVRTGIYEQYF
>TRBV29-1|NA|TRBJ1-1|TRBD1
TGCAGCGGACGGACAGGGCTGCTCACTGAAGCTTTCTTT
CSGRTGLLTEAFF
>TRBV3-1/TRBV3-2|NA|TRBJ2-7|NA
TGTGCCAGCAGCCAAGGTCCAACGGGGGACTACGAGCAGTACTTC
CASSQGPTGDYEQYF
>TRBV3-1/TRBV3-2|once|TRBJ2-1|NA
TGTGCCAGCAGCCAACGAGGAGGTGAGCAGTTCTTC
CASSQRGGEQFF
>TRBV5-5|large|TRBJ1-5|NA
TGTGCCAGTTCATGGCTTCCGACGGAGCCCCAGCATTTT
CASSWLPTEPQHF
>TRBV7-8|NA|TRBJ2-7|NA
TGTGCCAGCAGCTTGGGCCTCGGCCCAACCTACGAGCAGTACTTC
CASSLGLGPTYEQYF
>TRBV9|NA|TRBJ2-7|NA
TGTGCCAGCAGCCGGGACGGCCGCTACGAGCAGTACTTC
CASSRDGRYEQYF
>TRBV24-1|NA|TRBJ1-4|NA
TGTGCCACCTGTCTGTGGGGGGCGGCTGAAAAACTGTTTTTT
CATCLWGAAEKLFF
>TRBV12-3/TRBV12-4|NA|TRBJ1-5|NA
TGTGCCAGCTGCGACAGTAGCAATCAGCCCCAGCATTTT
CASCDSSNQPQHF
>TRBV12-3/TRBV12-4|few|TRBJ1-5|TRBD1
TGTGCCAGCAGCCGGGACAGGAGCTCGCCCCAGCATTTT
CASSRDRSSPQHF
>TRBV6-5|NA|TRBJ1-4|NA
TGTGCCAGCAGTTACTCGGTGCCGTTTGAGGAAGAAAAACTGTTTTTT
CASSYSVPFEEEKLFF
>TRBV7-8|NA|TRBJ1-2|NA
TGTGCCAGCAGCATGGACAGTAACTATGGCTACACCTTC
CASSMDSNYGYTF
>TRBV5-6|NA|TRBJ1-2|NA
TGTGCCAGCAGCCCCGGTTCGGACTATGGCTACACCTTC
CASSPGSDYGYTF
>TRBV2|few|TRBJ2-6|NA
TGTGCCAGCAGTGAAGCCCCTGGGGCCAACGTCCTGACTTTC
CASSEAPGANVLTF
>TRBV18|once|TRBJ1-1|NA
TGTGCCAGCTCACACGGGGCACCCATGAACACTGAAGCTTTCTTT
CASSHGAPMNTEAFF
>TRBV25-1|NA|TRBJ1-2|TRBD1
TGTGCCAGCAGTGATTCCGGGACAGGCTTTAACTATGGCTACACCTTC
CASSDSGTGFNYGYTF
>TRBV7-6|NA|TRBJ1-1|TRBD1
TGTGCCAGCATCCCGGCGGGGCAGGGGGCCGGCGACACTGAAGCTTTCTTT
CASIPAGQGAGDTEAFF
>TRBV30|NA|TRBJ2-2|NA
TGTGCCTGGAGCGCCCTTGGGCAGGTAACCGGGGAGCTGTTTTTT
CAWSALGQVTGELFF
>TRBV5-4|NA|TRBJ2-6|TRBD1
TGTGCCAGCAGCTTAATCGGGACAGGGGGGACTGGGGCCAACGTCCTGACTTTC
CASSLIGTGGTGANVLTF
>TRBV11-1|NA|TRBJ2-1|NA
TGTGCCAGCAGCTTCTTAGATGCGAGTTATAATGAGCAGTTCTTC
CASSFLDASYNEQFF
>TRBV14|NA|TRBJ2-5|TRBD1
TGTGCCAGCAGCCAAGGGCACAGGGGGCGAGAGACCCAGTACTTC
CASSQGHRGRETQYF
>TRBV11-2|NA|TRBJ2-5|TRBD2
TGTGCCAGCAGCTTCTCTAGCGGGGGGCAAGAGACCCAGTACTTC
CASSFSSGGQETQYF
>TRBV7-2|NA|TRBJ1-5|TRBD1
TGTGCCAGCAGCTTAGTGGGCACAGGGGACAATCAGCCCCAGCATTTT
CASSLVGTGDNQPQHF
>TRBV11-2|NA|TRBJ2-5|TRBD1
TGTGCCAGCAGCTTAGGAGGGGGCGACGAGACCCAGTACTTC
CASSLGGGDETQYF
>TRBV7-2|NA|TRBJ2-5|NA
TGTGCCAGCAGCACCCGTAGTGAGACCCAGTACTTC
CASSTRSETQYF
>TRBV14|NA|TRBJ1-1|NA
TGCCCCCTCTGCTTGAACACTGAAGCTTTCTTT
CPLCLNTEAFF
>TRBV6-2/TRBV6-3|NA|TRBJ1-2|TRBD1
TGTGCCAGCAGTGACAGGGGCCGGCGAGGCTATGGCTACACCTTC
CASSDRGRRGYGYTF
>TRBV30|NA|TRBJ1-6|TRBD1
TGTGCCTGGAATAGGCCGGGACAGGCTATTTGGTCCCTCCACTTT
CAWNRPGQAIWSLHF
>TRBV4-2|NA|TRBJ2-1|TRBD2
TGTGCCAGCAGCCAAGATCTGTCTAGCGGGACTTACAATGAGCAGTTCTTC
CASSQDLSSGTYNEQFF
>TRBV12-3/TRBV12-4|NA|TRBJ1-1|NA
TGTGCCAGCAGTTTCGTACGCACTGAAGCTTTCTTT
CASSFVRTEAFF
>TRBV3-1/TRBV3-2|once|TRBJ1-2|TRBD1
TGTGCCAGCAGCTTCCAACAGGGGCCTGCCGGAGGCTACACCTTC
CASSFQQGPAGGYTF
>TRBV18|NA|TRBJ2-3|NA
TGTGCCAGCTCACCTCCTAGCACAGATACGCAGTATTTT
CASSPPSTDTQYF
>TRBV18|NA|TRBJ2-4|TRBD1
TGTGCCAGCTCACCACAGGGACAGACTCTTTTAGCCAAAAACATTCAGTACTTC
CASSPQGQTLLAKNIQYF
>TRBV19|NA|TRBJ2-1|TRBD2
TGTGCCAGTAGCCCGGGACTAGGCCTCGGGAATGAGCAGTTCTTC
CASSPGLGLGNEQFF
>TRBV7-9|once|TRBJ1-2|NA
TGTGCCAGCAGCCCAGAGGGGGGCCGAGGGGGCTACACCTTC
CASSPEGGRGGYTF
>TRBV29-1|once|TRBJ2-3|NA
TGCAGCGTTGAACGCTTGGCAGATACGCAGTATTTT
CSVERLADTQYF
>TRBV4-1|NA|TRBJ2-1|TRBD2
TGCGCCAGCAGCCAAGGAGCGGGGGAGCCCTACAATGAGCAGTTCTTC
CASSQGAGEPYNEQFF
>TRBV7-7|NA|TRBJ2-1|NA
TGTGCTAGCAGTCCGGACAGCTACAATGAGCAGTTCTTC
CASSPDSYNEQFF
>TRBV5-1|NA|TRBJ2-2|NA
TGCGCCAGCAGCTTGGATCCCCAGACCGGGGAGCTGTTTTTT
CASSLDPQTGELFF
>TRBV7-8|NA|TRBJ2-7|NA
TGTGCCAGCAGCTTCGGGACATCCGCGGACCCCTACGAGCAGTACTTC
CASSFGTSADPYEQYF
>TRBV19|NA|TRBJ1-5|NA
TGTGCCAGTAGGGGGGTAGTAGGGAGCAATCAGCCCCAGCATTTT
CASRGVVGSNQPQHF
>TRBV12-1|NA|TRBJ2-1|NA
TGTGCCAGCAGCTTTGAGGTAGGGAAGAGATCGGACAATGAGCAGTTCTTC
CASSFEVGKRSDNEQFF
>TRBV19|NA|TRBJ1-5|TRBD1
TGTGCCAGTATCAATGACAGGGGGAGCAATCAGCCCCAGCATTTT
CASINDRGSNQPQHF
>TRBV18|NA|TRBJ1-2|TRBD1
TGTGCCAGCTACGAAGAAGGGACAGGGAATGGCTACACCTTC
CASYEEGTGNGYTF